Presented here are 20 T cell receptor beta chains from one specimen sequenced in a study of blood T cell repertoires in COVID-19. Sequencing was performed with immunoSEQ multiplex PCR; in TCRdb, only in-frame clones are kept and a portion is missing. This sample has roughly 45,000 clones, with over 75% found just once. The sequenced sample was peripheral blood. The receptors were sampled from a woman aged 60-70 years with acute or convalescent COVID-19.

V gene TRBV10-3 combines with J gene TRBJ1-3, with a weak D call TRBD1 (6 bases). CDR1 is ENHRY, CDR2 SYGVKD, per germline. CDR3 length: 16 residues. Trimming took 1 base from V and 1 from J, leaving 11 bases between them. CDR3 DNA sequence: TGTGCCATCAGTGAGTACTGGGGGACATCTGGAAACACCATATATTTT. Translating it yields CAISEYWGTSGNTIYF.

This sequence joins TRBV5-1 and TRBJ2-3, with TRBD1 as a possible D gene (5 bases). CDR1 is SGHRS and CDR2 is YFSETQ in the germline V gene. V dropped 4 bases and J dropped 5 bases, with 20 bases sitting between them. The CDR3 covers 16 residues. The CDR3 reads CASSGNRPQGGDTQYF. The DNA of the CDR3 is TGCGCCAGCAGCGGGAACCGGCCGCAGGGCGGAGATACGCAGTATTTT.

The chain has TRBV6-4 and TRBJ2-2; 9 bases line up with TRBD2. This CDR3 has 15 amino acids. Germline CDR1 is MRHNA and CDR2 is SNTAGT. V lost 5 bases to trimming and J lost 1 base; unmatched junction nucleotides: 2. The chain's CDR3 is CASSILAGNTGELFF. The CDR3 DNA follows: TGTGCCAGCAGTATACTAGCGGGGAACACCGGGGAGCTGTTTTTT.

The CDR3 spells CASQLSLDTEAFF. CDR3 sequence (DNA): TGTGCCAGCCAGTTGTCCCTCGACACTGAAGCTTTCTTT. The V gene is TRBV18, the J gene TRBJ1-1; D not resolved. V lost 8 bases and J 3 bases, leaving 13 bases between the germline ends. Germline V lookup: CDR1 KGHSH, CDR2 LQKENI. The CDR3 extends over 13 amino acids.

J is TRBJ1-2 and V is TRBV12-3 or TRBV12-4; no firm D call. V was clipped by 3 bases and J by 6 bases, with 11 bases between them. This CDR3 contains 13 residues. The CDR3 sequence: CASSLRGRNGYTF. The CDR3 DNA is TGTGCCAGCAGTTTGAGAGGGCGGAATGGCTACACCTTC.

This rearrangement joins TRBV7-2 to TRBJ2-3; 13 nucleotides agree with TRBD2. Trimming cost V 3 bases and J 4 bases; bases outside gene matches: 7. Germline V gives CDR1 SGHTA, CDR2 FQGNSA. The CDR3 has 17 residues. The CDR3 reads CASSFLLAGGRADTQYF. The CDR3 coding sequence is TGTGCCAGCAGCTTTTTACTAGCGGGGGGGAGGGCAGATACGCAGTATTTT.

V is TRBV5-4 and J is TRBJ2-3, with 7 nucleotides matching TRBD2. V shed 1 base, J shed 6 bases, and the junction held 14 bases outside the gene matches. The CDR3 length is 17 residues. Germline V lookup: CDR1 SGHNT, CDR2 YYREEE (reference sequence). This CDR3 is CASSLQGQAGEADTQYF. The CDR3 nucleotides read TGTGCCAGCAGCTTGCAAGGTCAGGCGGGGGAGGCGGATACGCAGTATTTT.

Regarding this clone: This same CDR3 is encoded by further DNA sequences in the sample. V gene TRBV4-2 combines with J gene TRBJ1-3; TRBD1 aligns across 9 bases. Germline V lookup: CDR1 LGHNA, CDR2 YNFKEQ. CDR3 size: 16 residues. After removal of 0 bases from V and 4 bases from J, the junction contained 4 bases not matched to a gene. For the CDR3, the DNA is TGTGCCAGCAGCCAAGATAGGGACAGGGCCGGAAACACCATATATTTT. Translation gives CASSQDRDRAGNTIYF.

The chain joins TRBV4-1 to TRBJ1-2; TRBD1 aligns across 9 bases. This CDR3 spans 15 amino acids. V lost 4 bases and J lost 7; bases outside the gene matches: 10. Germline CDR1 MGHRA, CDR2 YSYEKL. The CDR3 region is CASSPEGQGLGGYTF. The CDR3 nucleotides read TGCGCCAGCAGCCCTGAGGGACAGGGTTTGGGTGGCTACACCTTC.

This chain links TRBV24-1 with TRBJ2-7; TRBD1 matches 10 bases. This CDR3 is 15 amino acids long. Looked up from germline, CDR1 is KGHDR and CDR2 is SFDVKD. J gave up 2 bases and V 8 bases, and 8 bases lay outside the gene matches. CDR3: CATTPQGQGPYEQYF. The CDR3 DNA reads as TGTGCCACCACTCCACAGGGACAGGGGCCCTACGAGCAGTACTTC.

This clone was picked up one time. The chain recombines TRBV7-2 with TRBJ1-5, with 11 bases aligning to TRBD1. V was pared by 1 base and J by 6 bases, with 11 bases of the junction left unmatched. The germline V gene encodes CDR1 SGHTA and CDR2 FQGNSA. This CDR3 spans 18 amino acids. The CDR3 here is CASSLVVGTGGMGQPQHF. CDR3 coding DNA: TGTGCCAGCAGCTTAGTAGTGGGGACAGGGGGTATGGGTCAGCCCCAGCATTTT.

The chain uses TRBV30 and TRBJ2-5; tentatively, D is TRBD1 (5 bases). The ends were cut back, 4 bases at V and 4 bases at J, with 7 bases in the middle. This CDR3 spans 11 amino acids. From germline, CDR1 is GTSNPN and CDR2 SVGIG (reference sequence). CDR3 DNA sequence: TGTGCCTGGACAAGGGGAGAGACCCAGTACTTC. It codes for CAWTRGETQYF.

The chain recombines TRBV9 with TRBJ1-2; TRBD1 aligns across 7 bases. Germline V gene lookup returns CDR1 SGDLS and CDR2 YYNGEE. The CDR3 covers 12 residues. Trimming at V came to 4 bases and at J to 8 bases, leaving 5 bases not matched to a gene. CDR3 region: CASSMYRGGYTF. The CDR3 region has the DNA TGTGCCAGCAGCATGTACAGGGGAGGCTACACCTTC.

Relative to its sample, this clone is large. The V gene is TRBV18, the J gene TRBJ1-6; 7 bases map to TRBD1. CDR1 is KGHSH, CDR2 LQKENI, per germline. The CDR3 extends over 15 amino acids. V shed 3 bases, J shed 8 bases, and the junction held 7 bases outside the gene matches. The CDR3 nucleotides read TGTGCCAGCTCACCGACAGGGTCCAGGGATTCACCCCTCCACTTT. Translating it yields CASSPTGSRDSPLHF.

This rearrangement joins TRBV29-1 to TRBJ2-2, with D possibly matching TRBD2 (7 bases). Germline values: CDR1 SQVTM, CDR2 ANQGSEA. The CDR3 totals 14 residues. V lost 2 bases, J lost 7 bases, and 14 bases lay in between. The CDR3 DNA reads TGCAGCGTTGAAAGAGGGGGGGCCGGCGGGGAGCTGTTTTTT. Amino acid sequence: CSVERGGAGGELFF.

As DNA, the CDR3 is TGCGCCAGCAGCCGTACGGGGGATGAAAAACTGTTTTTT. Translated, it gives CASSRTGDEKLFF. The chain is built from TRBV5-1 and TRBJ1-4; TRBD1 might be the D (5 bases). The length of the CDR3 is 13 residues. V was shortened by 4 bases and J by 6 bases, with 10 bases between the two germline ends. Germline CDR1 is SGHRS and CDR2 is YFSETQ. Drawing the rest from reference TRBV5-1 and TRBJ1-4, the complete variable domain is KAGVTQTPRYLIKTRGQQVTLSCSPISGHRSVSWYQQTPGQGLQFLFEYFSETQRNKGNFPGRFSGRQFSNSRSEMNVSTLELGDSALYLCASSRTGDEKLFFGSGTQLSVL.

The table lists this clone with a few counts. The chain recombines TRBV19 with TRBJ1-5, with D perhaps matching TRBD1 (6 bases). Germline CDR1 LNHDA, CDR2 SQIVND (reference sequence). V lost 5 bases and J lost 3, with 20 bases in between. The CDR3 extends over 17 amino acids. The DNA for the CDR3 is TGTGCCAGTAGTTTAGCCCTGGGCTCAGGGGCCAATCAGCCCCAGCATTTT. Residues: CASSLALGSGANQPQHF.

V is TRBV6-5 and J is TRBJ1-2; tentatively, D is TRBD1 (5 bases). CDR1 MNHEY and CDR2 SVGAGI come from the germline V gene. V lost 6 bases and J 8 bases, leaving 10 bases between the germline ends. This CDR3 has 11 amino acids. In DNA form, the CDR3 reads TGTGCCAGCAGGTGGCGGGACGGCTACACCTTC. It is translated as CASRWRDGYTF.

The chain recombines TRBV25-1 with TRBJ1-2, with a possible D match to TRBD1 (5 bases). Trimming removed 1 base from V and 6 bases from J, with 9 bases in between. CDR1 and CDR2 from the germline V gene are MGHDK and SYGVNS. CDR3 length: 13 residues. The CDR3 loop reads CASSEWRGDGYTF. CDR3 bases: TGTGCCAGCAGTGAATGGCGGGGGGATGGCTACACCTTC.

V is TRBV13 and J is TRBJ1-2; 10 bases align to TRBD1. This CDR3 has 13 residues. The ends lost 6 bases at V and 6 bases at J; junction bases unmatched: 4. Germline assignment: CDR1 PRHDT and CDR2 FYEKMQ (reference sequence). CDR3 DNA sequence: TGTGCCAGCAGTGGGACAGGGGTAGATGGCTACACCTTC. Protein sequence: CASSGTGVDGYTF. The full variable domain, rest sourced from reference TRBV13 and TRBJ1-2, is AAGVIQSPRHLIKEKRETATLKCYPIPRHDTVYWYQQGPGQDPQFLISFYEKMQSDKGSIPDRFSAQQFSDYHSELNMSSLELGDSALYFCASSGTGVDGYTFGSGTRLTVV.